Listed below are T cell receptor beta chains from one sample, sequenced in a study of shared clonotypes between healthy human individuals. Repertoires were generated with immunoSEQ multiplex PCR, while TCRdb's copy carries only in-frame clones and drops some. The sample contains approximately 1,000,000 clones, approximately 78% of which appear only once. Sequencing used memory CD4+ T cells from PBMCs. Source of these receptors: a man younger than 30 in good health. Some clones in this sample may be carry-over from other donors' samples. Both conserved end residues are part of each CDR3. D genes are given only for firm matches. Size is stated for part of the rows, as once, few or many counts, or as a class when the clone is expanded.

>NA|NA|TRBV7-8|TRBJ2-1
CASRGGTYNEQFF
TGTGCCAGTCGGGGCGGGACCTACAATGAGCAGTTCTTC
>NA|NA|TRBV7-3|TRBJ2-7
CASSFDTFNEQYF
TGTGCCAGCAGCTTTGACACCTTCAACGAGCAGTACTTC
>many|NA|TRBV4-2|TRBJ1-5
CASSQDQGRGEYQPQHF
TGTGCCAGCAGCCAAGATCAGGGCAGGGGCGAGTATCAGCCCCAGCATTTT
>NA|NA|TRBV10-3|TRBJ1-4
CAISMTGGEKLFF
TGTGCCATCAGTATGACAGGAGGGGAAAAACTGTTTTTT
>NA|NA|TRBV5-8|TRBJ2-5
CASSLAGDQETQYF
TGTGCCAGCAGCTTGGCAGGGGACCAAGAGACCCAGTACTTC
>NA|TRBD2|TRBV5-1|TRBJ2-7
CASSLGLADEQYF
TGCGCCAGCAGCTTGGGACTAGCCGACGAGCAGTACTTC
>NA|NA|TRBV5-1|TRBJ2-7
CASSPDNYEQYF
TGCGCCAGCAGCCCCGATAACTACGAGCAGTACTTC
>NA|TRBD2|TRBV2|TRBJ2-5
CASVPLAGGETQYF
TGTGCCAGCGTCCCACTAGCGGGTGGAGAGACCCAGTACTTC
>NA|NA|TRBV28|TRBJ1-1
CASREARGYNTEAFF
TGTGCCAGCAGGGAGGCCCGGGGGTATAACACTGAAGCTTTCTTT
>NA|NA|TRBV28|TRBJ2-2
CASSLGQTNTGELFF
TGTGCCAGCAGTTTAGGTCAGACGAACACCGGGGAGCTGTTTTTT
>NA|TRBD1|TRBV5-1|TRBJ2-3
CASSSGDRRTDTQYF
TGCGCCAGCAGCTCTGGGGACAGGCGGACAGATACGCAGTATTTT
>NA|TRBD2|TRBV5-4|TRBJ2-1
CASSLGGSGSYNEQFF
TGTGCCAGCAGCTTGGGCGGGAGTGGGTCCTACAATGAGCAGTTCTTC
>NA|NA|TRBV2|TRBJ2-1
CASSSQSGIIYNEQFF
TGTGCCAGCAGTTCCCAATCGGGGATAATATACAATGAGCAGTTCTTC
>NA|TRBD1|TRBV5-1|TRBJ2-5
CASSLAGRVTGGTQYF
TGCGCCAGCAGCTTGGCCGGCCGCGTGACAGGGGGGACCCAGTACTTC
>NA|NA|TRBV5-1|TRBJ2-1
CASSWGGTALNEQFF
TGCGCCAGCAGCTGGGGCGGGACAGCCCTAAATGAGCAGTTCTTC
>NA|NA|TRBV28|TRBJ1-1
CASTPGREGEAFF
TGTGCCAGCACCCCGGGCAGGGAAGGTGAAGCTTTCTTT
>NA|NA|TRBV5-4|TRBJ2-6
CASSLSGRAGEANVLTF
TGTGCCAGCAGCTTGTCGGGCAGGGCCGGTGAGGCCAACGTCCTGACTTTC
>NA|NA|TRBV2|TRBJ2-7
CASFGQAPYEQYF
TGTGCCAGCTTCGGGCAAGCCCCCTACGAGCAGTACTTC
>NA|NA|TRBV2|TRBJ2-4
CASSGEIDDIQYF
TGTGCCAGCAGTGGTGAAATAGACGACATTCAGTACTTC
>NA|TRBD2|TRBV25-1|TRBJ2-5
CASTPASGSGETQYF
TGTGCCAGCACCCCGGCTAGCGGGAGTGGAGAGACCCAGTACTTC
>NA|TRBD2|TRBV7-3|TRBJ2-5
CAFPMLREGETQYF
TGTGCCTTCCCAATGTTGCGGGAGGGAGAGACCCAGTACTTC
>NA|TRBD1|TRBV6-5|TRBJ2-2
CASSLTGGANTGELFF
TGTGCCAGCAGTTTGACAGGGGGCGCGAACACCGGGGAGCTGTTTTTT
>NA|NA|TRBV5-6|TRBJ2-7
CASSVEGLPYEQYF
TGTGCCAGCAGCGTTGAAGGACTCCCCTACGAGCAGTACTTC
>once|NA|TRBV14|TRBJ2-7
CASSQTWTGYEQYF
TGTGCCAGCAGCCAAACATGGACCGGCTACGAGCAGTACTTC
>NA|TRBD2|TRBV2|TRBJ2-1
CASTGSGLGVNEQFF
TGTGCCAGCACCGGTAGCGGGCTGGGTGTGAATGAGCAGTTCTTC
>NA|NA|TRBV27|TRBJ2-7
CASIPRQAVEQYF
TGTGCCAGCATCCCAAGACAGGCTGTCGAGCAGTACTTC
>NA|NA|TRBV6-5|TRBJ2-7
CASSYSGLGAYEQYF
TGTGCCAGCAGTTACTCAGGGCTAGGAGCCTACGAGCAGTACTTC
>NA|TRBD1|TRBV5-8|TRBJ2-7
CASSLYPGGSYEQYF
TGTGCCAGCAGCTTGTATCCAGGGGGCTCCTACGAGCAGTACTTC
>few|TRBD1|TRBV6-1|TRBJ1-5
CASSAHRGGNQPQHF
TGTGCCAGCAGTGCCCACAGGGGTGGCAATCAGCCCCAGCATTTT
>NA|NA|TRBV7-9|TRBJ2-1
CASSLEGEQFF
TGTGCCAGCAGCTTAGAGGGTGAGCAGTTCTTC
>NA|TRBD2|TRBV5-6|TRBJ2-2
CASSLLAGGTGELFF
TGTGCCAGCAGCTTACTAGCGGGAGGGACCGGGGAGCTGTTTTTT
>NA|TRBD1|TRBV2|TRBJ1-5
CASSPSQGQGGNQPQHF
TGTGCCAGCAGCCCATCCCAGGGACAGGGGGGCAATCAGCCCCAGCATTTT
>NA|NA|TRBV7-6|TRBJ2-2
CASSLDQVRGTGELFF
TGTGCCAGCAGCTTAGATCAGGTCAGGGGCACCGGGGAGCTGTTTTTT
>many|TRBD2|TRBV6-5|TRBJ2-1
CASTQRGGEQFF
TGTGCCAGCACCCAACGGGGGGGTGAGCAGTTCTTC
>NA|TRBD2|TRBV28|TRBJ2-7
CASSSAGGGRYEQYF
TGTGCCAGCAGTTCGGCCGGGGGCGGGAGGTACGAGCAGTACTTC
>NA|NA|TRBV5-1|TRBJ1-2
CASSPITVGGADYGYTF
TGCGCCAGCAGCCCAATAACCGTGGGGGGCGCGGACTATGGCTACACCTTC
>NA|NA|TRBV7-9|TRBJ2-3
CASSSRGDTSTDTQYF
TGTGCCAGCAGCTCAAGGGGCGATACTAGCACAGATACGCAGTATTTT
>NA|NA|TRBV28|TRBJ2-2
CASLEAGPNTGELFF
TGTGCCAGCCTGGAGGCGGGGCCGAACACCGGGGAGCTGTTTTTT
>NA|NA|TRBV5-1|TRBJ1-3
CASSKGRSGNTIYF
TGCGCCAGCAGTAAGGGAAGGTCTGGAAACACCATATATTTT
>NA|NA|TRBV9|TRBJ2-7
CASSVGLTGSYEQYF
TGTGCCAGCAGCGTAGGACTAACTGGCAGCTACGAGCAGTACTTC
>NA|NA|TRBV30|TRBJ2-7
CAWSWGSEQYF
TGTGCCTGGAGTTGGGGGTCCGAGCAGTACTTC
>NA|TRBD1|TRBV30|TRBJ1-2
CAWSSGQARYGYTF
TGTGCCTGGAGTAGTGGACAGGCGAGATATGGCTACACCTTC